These T cell receptor beta chains were read from a single sample in a study of T cell changes during pregnancy in multiple sclerosis. Generated by immunoSEQ multiplex PCR, the TCRdb table keeps only in-frame clones and is missing some. The sample shows 39,000 or so clones, about 90% of them seen only once. The specimen was CD8+ T cells from peripheral blood mononuclear cells, collected in the first trimester of pregnancy. All receptors derive from a female donor with multiple sclerosis, enrolled in a pregnancy study. CDR3s include the opening cysteine and the closing phenylalanine or tryptophan. The order of the fields is D gene, J gene, V gene, clone size, CDR3 protein, CDR3 DNA. A D gene is named only where the DNA matches it firmly. Size is omitted from some rows. Given values are once, few, many or a class for expanded clones.

>TRBD2|TRBJ2-5|TRBV2|few
CASRPGTSGRRETQYF
TGTGCCAGCAGACCCGGGACTAGCGGGAGGAGGGAGACCCAGTACTTC
>.|TRBJ2-3|TRBV7-9|.
CASSSSADTDTQYF
TGTGCCAGCAGCTCTAGCGCCGACACAGATACGCAGTATTTT
>TRBD2|TRBJ2-3|TRBV7-6|.
CASSSTSGRVDTQYF
TGTGCCAGCAGCTCCACTAGCGGGAGGGTAGATACGCAGTATTTT
>TRBD1|TRBJ2-7|TRBV11-2|once
CASSFHRGQGAVEQYF
TGTGCCAGCAGCTTCCATCGGGGACAGGGGGCGGTCGAGCAGTACTTC
>.|TRBJ2-6|TRBV14|.
CASSQIEDTGANVLTF
TGTGCCAGCAGCCAAATAGAGGATACTGGGGCCAACGTCCTGACTTTC
>.|TRBJ1-5|TRBV19|once
CASSLRDYSNQPQHF
TGTGCCAGTAGCTTACGGGACTATAGCAATCAGCCCCAGCATTTT
>TRBD2|TRBJ2-1|TRBV27|few
CASSPRTSVNPYNEQFF
TGTGCCAGCAGTCCCCGTACTAGCGTAAATCCCTACAATGAGCAGTTCTTC
>TRBD1|TRBJ1-1|TRBV7-9|.
CASSHTTGTFNTEAFF
TGTGCCAGCAGCCATACGACAGGGACCTTTAACACTGAAGCTTTCTTT
>TRBD1|TRBJ2-7|TRBV6-1|few
CASSETSGTGHNEQYF
TGTGCCAGCAGTGAAACGTCCGGGACAGGGCACAACGAGCAGTACTTC
>TRBD2|TRBJ2-7|TRBV27|.
CASSLSGGSYYEQYF
TGTGCCAGCAGTTTATCTGGCGGGAGCTACTACGAGCAGTACTTC
>.|TRBJ1-2|TRBV6-5|.
CASSVSWAEVDTF
TGTGCCAGCAGCGTTAGTTGGGCGGAGGTGGACACCTTC
>TRBD2|TRBJ2-3|TRBV5-5|.
CASSRGAAGLRTDTQYF
TGTGCCAGCAGCAGGGGCGCCGCGGGACTACGCACAGATACGCAGTATTTT
>.|TRBJ1-3|TRBV14|.
CASSQVSSGNTIYF
TGTGCCAGCAGCCAAGTCTCCTCTGGAAACACCATATATTTT